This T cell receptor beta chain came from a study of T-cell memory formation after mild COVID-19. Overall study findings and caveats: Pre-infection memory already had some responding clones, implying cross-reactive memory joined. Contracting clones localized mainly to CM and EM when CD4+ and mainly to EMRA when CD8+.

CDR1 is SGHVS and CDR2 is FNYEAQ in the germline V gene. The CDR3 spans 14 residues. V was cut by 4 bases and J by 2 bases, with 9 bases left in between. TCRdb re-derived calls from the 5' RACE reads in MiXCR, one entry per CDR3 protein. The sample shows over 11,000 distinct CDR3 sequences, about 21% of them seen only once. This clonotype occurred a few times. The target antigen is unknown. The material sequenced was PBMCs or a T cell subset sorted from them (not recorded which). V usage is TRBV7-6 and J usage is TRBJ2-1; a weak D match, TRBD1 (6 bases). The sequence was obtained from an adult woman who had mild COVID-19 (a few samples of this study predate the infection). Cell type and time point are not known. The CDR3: CASSSRGPYNEQFF. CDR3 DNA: TGTGCCAGCAGCTCCAGGGGCCCCTACAATGAGCAGTTCTTC. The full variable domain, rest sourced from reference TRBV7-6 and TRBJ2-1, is GAGVSQSPRYKVTKRGQDVALRCDPISGHVSLYWYRQALGQGPEFLTYFNYEAQQDKSGLPNDRFSAERPEGSISTLTIQRTEQRDSAMYRCASSSRGPYNEQFFGPGTRLTVL.